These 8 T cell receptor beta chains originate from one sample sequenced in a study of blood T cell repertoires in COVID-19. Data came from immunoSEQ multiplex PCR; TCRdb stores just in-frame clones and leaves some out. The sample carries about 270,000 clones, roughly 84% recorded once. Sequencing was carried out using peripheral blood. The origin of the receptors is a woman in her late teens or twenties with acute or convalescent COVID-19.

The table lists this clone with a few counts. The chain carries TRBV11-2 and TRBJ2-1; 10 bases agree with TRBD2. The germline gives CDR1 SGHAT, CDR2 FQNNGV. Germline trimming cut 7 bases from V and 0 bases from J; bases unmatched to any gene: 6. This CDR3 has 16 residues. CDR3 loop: CASKSGRDSSYNEQFF. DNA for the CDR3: TGTGCCAGCAAAAGCGGGAGGGATAGCTCCTACAATGAGCAGTTCTTC.

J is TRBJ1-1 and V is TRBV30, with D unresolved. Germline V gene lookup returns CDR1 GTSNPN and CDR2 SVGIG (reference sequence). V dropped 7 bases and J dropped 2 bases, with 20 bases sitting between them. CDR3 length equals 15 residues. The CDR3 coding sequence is TGTGCCTCCGTACGGGTTTACGAAAGAAACACTGAAGCTTTCTTT. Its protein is CASVRVYERNTEAFF.

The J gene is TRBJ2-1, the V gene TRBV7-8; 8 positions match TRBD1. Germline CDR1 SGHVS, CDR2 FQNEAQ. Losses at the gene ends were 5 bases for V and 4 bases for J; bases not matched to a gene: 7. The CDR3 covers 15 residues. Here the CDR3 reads CASSRPRTGYNEQFF. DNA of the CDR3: TGTGCCAGCAGCCGGCCGAGGACAGGGTACAATGAGCAGTTCTTC.

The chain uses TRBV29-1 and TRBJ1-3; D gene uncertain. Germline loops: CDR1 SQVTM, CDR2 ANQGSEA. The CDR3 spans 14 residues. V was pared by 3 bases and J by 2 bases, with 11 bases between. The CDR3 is CSVDVGIAGNTIYF. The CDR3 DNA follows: TGCAGCGTTGACGTCGGGATTGCTGGAAACACCATATATTTT.

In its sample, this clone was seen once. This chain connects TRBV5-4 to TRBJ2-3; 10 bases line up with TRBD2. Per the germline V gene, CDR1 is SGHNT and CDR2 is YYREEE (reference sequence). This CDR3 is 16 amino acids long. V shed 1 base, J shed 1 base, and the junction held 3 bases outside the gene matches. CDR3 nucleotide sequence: TGTGCCAGCAGCTTGTTCCTAGCGGGAGGCACAGATACGCAGTATTTT. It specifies CASSLFLAGGTDTQYF.

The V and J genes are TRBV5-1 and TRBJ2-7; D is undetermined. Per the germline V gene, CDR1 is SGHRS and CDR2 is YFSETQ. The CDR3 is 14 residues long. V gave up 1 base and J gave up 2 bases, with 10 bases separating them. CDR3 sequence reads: CASSLTAPTYEQYF. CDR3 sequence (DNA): TGCGCCAGCAGCTTGACAGCTCCCACCTACGAGCAGTACTTC.

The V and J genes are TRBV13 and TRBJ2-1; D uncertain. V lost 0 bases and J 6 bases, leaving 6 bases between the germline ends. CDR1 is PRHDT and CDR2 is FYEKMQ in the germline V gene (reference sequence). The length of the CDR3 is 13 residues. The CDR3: CASSLGSRNEQFF. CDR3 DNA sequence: TGTGCCAGCAGCTTAGGTTCCCGCAATGAGCAGTTCTTC.

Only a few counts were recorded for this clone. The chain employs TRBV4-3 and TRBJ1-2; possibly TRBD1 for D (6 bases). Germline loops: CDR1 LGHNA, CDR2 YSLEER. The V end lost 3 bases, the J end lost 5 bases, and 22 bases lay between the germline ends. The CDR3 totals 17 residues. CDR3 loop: CASSQDLDSLNGYGYTF. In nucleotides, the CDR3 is TGCGCCAGCAGCCAGGACCTGGACAGCCTCAATGGGTATGGCTACACCTTC.